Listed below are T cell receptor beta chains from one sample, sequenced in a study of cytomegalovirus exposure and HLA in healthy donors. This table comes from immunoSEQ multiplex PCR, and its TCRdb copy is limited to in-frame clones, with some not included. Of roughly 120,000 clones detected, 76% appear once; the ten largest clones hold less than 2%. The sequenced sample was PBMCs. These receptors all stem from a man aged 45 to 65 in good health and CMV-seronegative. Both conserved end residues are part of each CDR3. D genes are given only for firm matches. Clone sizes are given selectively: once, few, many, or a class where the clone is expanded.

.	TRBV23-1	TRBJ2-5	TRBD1	CASSYLQGARETQYF	TGCGCCAGCAGTTATTTACAGGGGGCGAGGGAGACCCAGTACTTC
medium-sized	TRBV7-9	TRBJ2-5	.	CASSYIASRGQETQYF	TGTGCCAGCAGCTATATCGCGAGCAGGGGCCAAGAGACCCAGTACTTC
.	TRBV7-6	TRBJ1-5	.	CASSLQAPGWDQPQHF	TGTGCCAGCAGCCTCCAGGCCCCAGGGTGGGATCAGCCCCAGCATTTT
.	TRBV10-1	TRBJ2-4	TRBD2	CASRGGGARAKNIQYF	TGCGCCTCCCGTGGCGGGGGGGCGAGAGCCAAAAACATTCAGTACTTC
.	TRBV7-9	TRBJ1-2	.	CASSLGARGYGYTF	TGTGCCAGCAGCCTCGGGGCCAGGGGCTATGGCTACACCTTC
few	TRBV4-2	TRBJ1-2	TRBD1	CASSQEDRGGGYTF	TGTGCCAGCAGCCAGGAGGACAGGGGAGGGGGCTACACCTTC
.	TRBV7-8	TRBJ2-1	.	CASSVQGAGGNEQFF	TGTGCCAGCAGCGTCCAGGGGGCCGGGGGGAATGAGCAGTTCTTC
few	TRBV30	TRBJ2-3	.	CAWSNQAAQYF	TGTGCCTGGAGTAACCAAGCGGCGCAGTATTTT
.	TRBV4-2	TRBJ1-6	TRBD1	CASSQPGGYNSPLHF	TGTGCCAGCAGCCAACCAGGGGGGTATAATTCACCCCTCCACTTT
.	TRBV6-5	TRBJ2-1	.	CASRRDSPSHNEQFF	TGTGCCAGCAGAAGGGACTCCCCCAGCCACAATGAGCAGTTCTTC
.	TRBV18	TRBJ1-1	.	CASSLDGVGNTEAFF	TGTGCCAGCTCACTCGACGGAGTAGGGAACACTGAAGCTTTCTTT
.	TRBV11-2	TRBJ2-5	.	CASSLEAANQETQYF	TGTGCCAGCAGCTTAGAGGCAGCGAACCAAGAGACCCAGTACTTC